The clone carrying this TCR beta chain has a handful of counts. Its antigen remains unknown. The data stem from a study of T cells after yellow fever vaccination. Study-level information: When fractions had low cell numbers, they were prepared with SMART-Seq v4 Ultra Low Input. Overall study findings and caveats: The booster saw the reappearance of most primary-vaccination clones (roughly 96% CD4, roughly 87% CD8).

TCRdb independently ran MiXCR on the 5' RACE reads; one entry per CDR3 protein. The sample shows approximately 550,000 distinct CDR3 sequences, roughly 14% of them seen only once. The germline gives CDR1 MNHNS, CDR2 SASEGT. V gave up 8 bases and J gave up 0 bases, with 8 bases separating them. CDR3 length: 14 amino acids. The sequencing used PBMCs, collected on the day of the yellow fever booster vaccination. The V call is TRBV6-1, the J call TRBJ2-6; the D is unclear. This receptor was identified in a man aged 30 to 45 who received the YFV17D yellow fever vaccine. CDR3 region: CASRVYSGANVLTF. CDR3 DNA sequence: TGTGCCAGCCGTGTATACTCTGGGGCCAACGTCCTGACTTTC.